Below, 24 T cell receptor beta chains from the same sample are listed, as sequenced in a study of T cells in Graves' hyperthyroidism and ophthalmopathy. From RNA transcripts, TCR beta CDR3 regions were amplified. The TCR CDR3 first-round RT-PCR relied on the HTBI primer set. TCRdb recomputed calls from the multiplex PCR reads with MiXCR, one row per CDR3 protein. This sample has around 60,000 distinct CDR3 sequences; about 50% occur once, and the top ten carry over 10%. Sequencing was done on a sample of blood. The source of these receptors is a woman under 40 with Graves' ophthalmopathy.

The chain uses TRBV7-8 and TRBJ2-3, with TRBD1 matching 9 bases. The CDR3 covers 12 residues. Trimming removed 3 bases from V and 12 bases from J; junction bases left unmatched: 4. Germline V gene lookup returns CDR1 SGHVS and CDR2 FQNEAQ. Here the CDR3 reads CASSLGDRAQYF. CDR3 sequence (DNA): TGTGCCAGCAGCTTGGGGGACAGGGCTCAGTATTTT. The whole variable domain, remainder taken from reference TRBV7-8 and TRBJ2-3, is GAGVSQSPRYKVAKRGQDVALRCDPISGHVSLFWYQQALGQGPEFLTYFQNEAQLDKSGLPSDRFFAERPEGSVSTLKIQRTQQEDSAVYLCASSLGDRAQYFGPGTRLTVL.

This clonotype was seen at least ten times. V and J are TRBV5-5 and TRBJ2-7; D assignment may be TRBD1 or TRBD2 (5 bases each). Germline V gene sequence: CDR1 SGHKS, CDR2 YYEKEE (reference sequence). This CDR3 has 18 residues. Between the trimmed V and J ends, which lost 1 base and 2 bases, there was a span of 22 bases. For the CDR3, the DNA is TGTGCCAGCAGCTTGCTTCCGGGGCTCCGGGACGGAGCCTACGAGCAGTACTTC. Its protein is CASSLLPGLRDGAYEQYF.

This clonotype was seen ten or more times. CDR3 nucleotide sequence: TGTGCCAGCAGTTCAAGGGGGGGTACCTTTGAGACCCAGTACTTC. Translated: CASSSRGGTFETQYF. This chain links TRBV6-1 with TRBJ2-5; maybe TRBD2 (7 bases). CDR1 and CDR2 (germline): MNHNS, SASEGT. V was pared by 5 bases and J by 5 bases, with 18 bases between. This CDR3 contains 15 residues.

Notes on this clonotype: One end of the junction is discordant with germline, which a read error may explain. The chain recombines TRBV5-1 with TRBJ1-1; 7 nucleotides match TRBD1. CDR3 length: 14 amino acids. The germline V gene has CDR1 SGHRS and CDR2 YFSETQ. The CDR3 protein is CVSSLRDRNTEAFF. The CDR3 DNA follows: TGTGTCAGCAGTCTCCGGGACAGGAACACTGAAGCTTTCTTT.

As regards this clonotype: The conserved closing phenylalanine or tryptophan is absent in this CDR3, likely reflecting a read error. Because the CDR3's place on the DNA is in doubt, the DNA is left out and the CDR3 is given as listed by TCRdb. This chain joins TRBV5-5 and TRBJ2-1. The V gene's germline CDR1 is SGHKS and CDR2 YYEKEE (reference sequence). The CDR3 length is 8 residues, termini included. The CDR3 loop is CASSSTTL.

Regarding this clonotype: Its ends do not fully match the called genes, so a read error is possible. The CDR3 sequence is CASTQTGEQRIEQCF. The CDR3 DNA sequence: TGTGCCAGCACCCAGACAGGGGAACAGCGGATTGAGCAGTGCTTC. The chain links TRBV5-4 to TRBJ2-5, with 8 bases identical to TRBD1. The CDR3 spans 15 residues. Germline CDR1 reads SGHNT; CDR2 reads YYREEE (reference sequence). The full variable domain, its missing parts supplied by reference TRBV5-4 and TRBJ2-5, is ETGVTQSPTHLIKTRGQQVTLRCSSQSGHNTVSWYQQALGQGPQFIFQYYREEENGRGNFPPRFSGLQFPNYSSELNVNALELDDSALYLCASTQTGEQRIEQCFGPGTRLLVL.

The chain is built from TRBV10-3 and TRBJ2-7; 12 bases line up with TRBD2. The germline V gene encodes CDR1 ENHRY and CDR2 SYGVKD. V gave up 6 bases and J gave up 5 bases; unmatched junction bases: 8. The CDR3 consists of 15 residues. The CDR3 region is CAISAKTSGRDEQYF. CDR3 nucleotide sequence: TGTGCCATCAGCGCTAAGACTAGCGGGAGAGACGAGCAGTACTTC.

The V call is TRBV19, the J call TRBJ1-3; D might be TRBD1 (6 bases). V was pared by 9 bases and J by 8 bases, with 20 bases between. The CDR3 length is 14 residues. Germline lookup yields CDR1 LNHDA and CDR2 SQIVND (reference sequence). The CDR3 DNA follows: TGTGCCAGCTTGGACGGGGGGCGCGTAGACACCATATATTTT. This sequence encodes CASLDGGRVDTIYF.

The CDR3 coding sequence is TGCAGTGCAATGGGGACGGCCGAAGCTTTCTTT. Its translation is CSAMGTAEAFF. The chain employs TRBV20-1 and TRBJ1-1; tentatively, D is TRBD1 (5 bases). Germline-derived CDR1 and CDR2 are DFQATT and SNEGSKA (reference sequence). The CDR3 length is 11 residues. Trimming removed 6 bases from V and 8 bases from J, with 13 bases in between.

This clonotype was picked up many times. This chain connects TRBV19 to TRBJ2-3, with 15 bases matching TRBD2. With V trimmed by 8 bases and J by 0 bases, 9 bases remained unmatched. CDR1 is LNHDA, CDR2 SQIVND, per germline (reference sequence). This CDR3 region has 18 residues. The CDR3 reads CASAGTSGRSESTDTQYF. CDR3 bases: TGTGCCAGTGCCGGGACTAGCGGGAGGAGCGAGAGCACAGATACGCAGTATTTT. The full variable domain, with the rest looked up from reference TRBV19 and TRBJ2-3, is DGGITQSPKYLFRKEGQNVTLSCEQNLNHDAMYWYRQDPGQGLRLIYYSQIVNDFQKGDIAEGYSVSREKKESFPLTVTSAQKNPTAFYLCASAGTSGRSESTDTQYFGPGTRLTVL.

This clonotype has at least ten counts. The chain recombines TRBV28 with TRBJ1-5; TRBD1 matches at 9 bases. This CDR3 is built from 14 residues. J was trimmed by 4 bases and V by 6 bases; bases with no gene match: 4. Germline V gene data show CDR1 as MDHEN and CDR2 as SYDVKM. The chain's CDR3 is CASSSGQGNQPQHF. CDR3 nucleotides: TGTGCCAGCAGCTCTGGACAGGGGAATCAGCCCCAGCATTTT.

This chain connects TRBV7-7 to TRBJ2-1, with D possibly being TRBD1 (5 bases). The germline V gene has CDR1 SSHAT and CDR2 FNYEAQ (reference sequence). This CDR3 spans 15 amino acids. In nucleotides, the CDR3 is TGTGCTAGAGATCACAAAACAGGCTCCTACAATGAGCAGTTCTTC. This codes for CARDHKTGSYNEQFF.

V usage is TRBV29-1 and J usage is TRBJ2-2, with 7 nucleotides matching TRBD2. The CDR3 totals 14 residues. CDR1 and CDR2 (germline): SQVTM, ANQGSEA. The J segment lost 7 bases and the V segment lost 2 bases, leaving 7 bases of the junction unmatched. The CDR3 is CSVERASGYGELFF. CDR3 coding DNA: TGCAGCGTTGAAAGAGCTAGCGGATACGGGGAGCTGTTTTTT.

This clonotype was detected ten times or more. The chain has TRBV19 and TRBJ2-1, with TRBD2 matching 9 bases. Trimming took 4 bases from V and 6 from J; bases not matched to a gene: 7. The CDR3 is 15 residues long. Germline-derived CDR1 and CDR2 are LNHDA and SQIVND (reference sequence). DNA of the CDR3: TGTGCCAGTAGTACGGGACTAGCCCAAGCCAATGAGCAGTTCTTC. As protein: CASSTGLAQANEQFF. The variable domain in full, completed from reference TRBV19 and TRBJ2-1, reads DGGITQSPKYLFRKEGQNVTLSCEQNLNHDAMYWYRQDPGQGLRLIYYSQIVNDFQKGDIAEGYSVSREKKESFPLTVTSAQKNPTAFYLCASSTGLAQANEQFFGPGTRLTVL.

Many counts were recorded for this clonotype. This chain uses TRBV24-1 with TRBJ2-2, with D tentatively TRBD1 or TRBD2 (5 bases each). The CDR3 spans 12 residues. The germline gives CDR1 KGHDR, CDR2 SFDVKD. Trimming cost V 8 bases and J 7 bases, with 10 bases left between them. This chain's CDR3 is CATKGRSGELFF. The CDR3, as DNA: TGTGCCACCAAGGGGAGAAGCGGGGAGCTGTTTTTT.

The chain combines TRBV29-1 with TRBJ2-7; D is tentatively TRBD1 or TRBD2 (7 bases each). Germline V CDR1 and CDR2: SQVTM, ANQGSEA. The CDR3 totals 14 residues. V was pared by 3 bases and J by 7 bases, with 19 bases between. Written as DNA, the CDR3 is TGCAGCGTTGACTCAGGGGGGGAAAGTAGTGAGCAGTACTTC. This translates into CSVDSGGESSEQYF.

This clonotype was seen ten or more times. V is TRBV7-9 and J is TRBJ2-5; 13 bases are shared with TRBD2. The germline V gene encodes CDR1 SEHNR and CDR2 FQNEAQ (reference sequence). The CDR3 runs to 16 residues. After removal of 7 bases from V and 6 bases from J, the junction contained 11 bases not matched to a gene. CDR3: CASTPSGLAGSKTQYF. The CDR3 nucleotides read TGTGCCAGCACCCCATCGGGACTAGCGGGAAGTAAGACCCAGTACTTC. The whole variable domain, filled in from reference TRBV7-9 and TRBJ2-5, reads DTGVSQNPRHKITKRGQNVTFRCDPISEHNRLYWYRQTLGQGPEFLTYFQNEAQLEKSRLLSDRFSAERPKGSFSTLEIQRTEQGDSAMYLCASTPSGLAGSKTQYFGPGTRLLVL.

This clonotype was recorded many times. This chain connects TRBV20-1 to TRBJ1-2; D unclear. The V and J ends lost 1 base and 0 bases respectively, with 15 bases between them. This CDR3 has 16 amino acids. The germline CDR1 and CDR2 sequences are DFQATT and SNEGSKA (reference sequence). The CDR3 coding sequence is TGCAGTGCTAGAGTTCCAGGCAGTCTAGCTAACTATGGCTACACCTTC. This encodes CSARVPGSLANYGYTF.

This clonotype was seen repeatedly, ten times or more. The chain is built from TRBV27 and TRBJ2-7; D is ambiguous. CDR3 length: 13 amino acids. The V and J ends lost 3 bases and 7 bases respectively, with 13 bases between them. Germline V gives CDR1 MNHEY, CDR2 SMNVEV (reference sequence). As DNA, the CDR3 is TGTGCCAGCAGTTTCCTCGGGCCTCGGGAGCAGTACTTC. Amino acids: CASSFLGPREQYF.

The gene calls are TRBV2 and TRBJ1-1; D might be TRBD1 (5 bases). V lost 3 bases and J 4 bases, leaving 15 bases between the germline ends. CDR3 size: 15 residues. Germline values: CDR1 SNHLY, CDR2 FYNNEI. In DNA, the CDR3 is TGTGCCAGCAGTGAGTTGGATGGGGGGGGCACTGAAGCTTTCTTT. This codes for CASSELDGGGTEAFF.

The gene calls are TRBV7-9 and TRBJ1-1; 7 bases are shared with TRBD1. After removal of 4 bases from V and 5 bases from J, the junction contained 4 bases not matched to a gene. This CDR3 has 13 residues. Germline CDR1 and CDR2: SEHNR and FQNEAQ (reference sequence). The CDR3 here is CASSSTGQTEAFF. CDR3 bases: TGTGCCAGCAGCTCCACGGGACAGACTGAAGCTTTCTTT.

This chain links TRBV9 with TRBJ2-2; 8 bases match TRBD1. The CDR3 loop spans 19 amino acids. CDR1 and CDR2 (germline): SGDLS, YYNGEE. V lost 3 bases to trimming and J lost 3 bases; unmatched junction nucleotides: 16. The CDR3: CASSDGQGWAYGYTGELFF. CDR3 coding DNA: TGTGCCAGCAGCGACGGACAGGGTTGGGCCTATGGCTACACCGGGGAGCTGTTTTTT.

The table lists this clonotype with many counts. CDR3 coding DNA: TGTGCCAGCAGTGAAATGTCTAGCGGGAGGGATGAGCAGTTCTTC. Protein: CASSEMSSGRDEQFF. J is TRBJ2-1 and V is TRBV6-1; TRBD2 matches at 12 bases. This CDR3 is built from 15 residues. Trimming cost V 2 bases and J 8 bases; bases outside gene matches: 4. Germline V gene lookup returns CDR1 MNHNS and CDR2 SASEGT.

This clonotype has just a few counts. The CDR3 DNA reads as TGTGCCAGCAGTCCTAGTTCGGGGTTCGCAACTGCCTACGAGCAGTACTTC. Its protein product is CASSPSSGFATAYEQYF. The rearrangement joins TRBV6-1 to TRBJ2-7, with D possibly being TRBD2 (5 bases). In germline, CDR1 is MNHNS, CDR2 SASEGT. Trimming took off 5 bases at V and 2 bases at J, with 22 bases between the two ends. This CDR3 comprises 17 residues.